This is a list of T cell receptor beta chains from one sample in a study of shared clonotypes between healthy human individuals. Assay: immunoSEQ multiplex PCR; the TCRdb copy retains only in-frame clones and omits some. The data show over a million clones, with about 80% seen just once and roughly 0.65% held by the top ten. Sequenced: memory CD4+ T cells from PBMCs. Source of these receptors: a man between 18 and 35 years old in good health. Some clones in this sample may be carry-over from other donors' samples. Both conserved end residues are part of each CDR3.

v_call: TRBV11-2
j_call: TRBJ2-6
cdr3_length: 17
cdr3_aa: CASRGSRGSSGANVLTF

v_call: TRBV6-6
j_call: TRBJ1-2
cdr3_length: 14
cdr3_aa: CASRERQGNYGYTF

v_call: TRBV2
j_call: TRBJ2-2
cdr3_length: 14
cdr3_aa: CASSRDFQTGELFF

v_call: TRBV7-9
j_call: TRBJ1-1
cdr3_length: 12
cdr3_aa: CASSLGRAEAFF

v_call: TRBV10-3
j_call: TRBJ1-3
cdr3_length: 14
cdr3_aa: CAISGQGSGNTIYF

v_call: TRBV28
j_call: TRBJ1-2
cdr3_length: 16
cdr3_aa: CASSSPFDTGRVGYTF

v_call: TRBV5-6
j_call: TRBJ1-1
cdr3_length: 18
cdr3_aa: CASSHRNGPGLLNTEAFF

v_call: TRBV28
j_call: TRBJ1-5
cdr3_length: 14
cdr3_aa: CASSPQGDTQPQHF

v_call: TRBV12-5
j_call: TRBJ1-5
cdr3_length: 13
cdr3_aa: CASGLGNGQPQHF

v_call: TRBV10-3
j_call: TRBJ1-1
cdr3_length: 13
cdr3_aa: CASIGRNGYEAFF

v_call: TRBV2
j_call: TRBJ2-3
cdr3_length: 12
cdr3_aa: CASSDDTDTQYF